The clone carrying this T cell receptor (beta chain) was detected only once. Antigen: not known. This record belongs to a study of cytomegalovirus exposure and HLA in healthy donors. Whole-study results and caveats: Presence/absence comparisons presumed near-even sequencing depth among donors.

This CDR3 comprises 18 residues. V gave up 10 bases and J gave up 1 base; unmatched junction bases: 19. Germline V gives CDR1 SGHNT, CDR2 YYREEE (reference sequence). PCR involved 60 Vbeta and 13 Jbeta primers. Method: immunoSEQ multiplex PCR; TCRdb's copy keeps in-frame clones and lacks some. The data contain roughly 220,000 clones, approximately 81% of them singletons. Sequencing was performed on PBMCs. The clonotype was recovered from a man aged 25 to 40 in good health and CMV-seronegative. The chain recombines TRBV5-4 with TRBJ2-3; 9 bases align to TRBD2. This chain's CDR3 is CAATSRLVSGGGTDTQYF. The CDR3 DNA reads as TGTGCCGCCACCAGCCGACTTGTTAGCGGGGGAGGCACAGATACGCAGTATTTT.